The entry below describes one T cell receptor beta chain. The data were produced by immunoSEQ multiplex PCR, yet TCRdb's version contains in-frame clones alone and is incomplete. The data hold 550,000 to 750,000 clones, with just over 90% observed a single time. The sample comes from a study of shared clonotypes between healthy human individuals. Only CD45RO-negative cells positively selected for CCR7 counted as naive CD8 cells, so terminally differentiated effector memory CD45RA+ cells were excluded. The TCR was taken from a man younger than 45 in good health. Specimen: naive CD8+ T cells sorted from blood.

The DNA for the CDR3 is TGTGCCAGCATGAGGCCGACATACAATGAGCAGTTCTTC. It yields the protein CASMRPTYNEQFF. The chain employs TRBV6-1 and TRBJ2-1; D is unresolved. With 7 bases removed from V and 4 bases from J, the gap between germline ends came to 11 bases. CDR1 is MNHNS, CDR2 SASEGT, per germline. The CDR3 has 13 residues.